These 30 T cell receptor beta chains were sequenced from one sample in a study of T-cell reconstitution after alpha-beta-depleted transplantation in children. Researchers prepared the TCRbeta library using unique molecular identifiers, the study reports. TCRdb called the PCR reads again in MiXCR, with one record for every CDR3 protein. The data show over 450,000 distinct CDR3 sequences, more than 9% seen once. Sequenced material: PBMCs, taken before TCRalphabeta/CD19-depleted stem cell transplant. The receptors were gathered from a child aged 2 to 10 with inherited bone marrow failure, due to receive a stem cell transplant.

V usage is TRBV11-2 and J usage is TRBJ2-2, with D unresolved. Trimming cost V 0 bases and J 4 bases, with 6 bases left between them. The germline CDR1 and CDR2 sequences are SGHAT and FQNNGV. The CDR3 extends over 14 amino acids. The CDR3 DNA reads TGTGCCAGCAGCTTAGATCCCACCACCGGGGAGCTGTTTTTT. It yields the protein CASSLDPTTGELFF.

The chain carries TRBV7-2 and TRBJ2-7; 7 nucleotides line up with TRBD2. The length of the CDR3 is 15 residues. Germline-derived CDR1 and CDR2 are SGHTA and FQGNSA. The V gene end was trimmed by 7 bases and the J gene end by 5 bases; junction bases not matched to a gene: 14. Here the CDR3 DNA reads TGTGCCAGCATCCCCGAGCGGGGCCATTTTAACGAGCAGTACTTC. Translating gives CASIPERGHFNEQYF.

As to this clonotype: Being one base from a much bigger clone, this may be a read error. The chain links TRBV7-9 to TRBJ1-2, with 7 bases aligning to TRBD1. Germline-derived CDR1 and CDR2 are SEHNR and FQNEAQ (reference sequence). This CDR3 is 13 amino acids long. The CDR3 DNA follows: TGTGTCAGCAGCAGAGGGGGCGCCCGGGGCTACACCTTC. Its protein is CVSSRGGARGYTF.

Details on this clonotype: A read error may be the cause here, since a much bigger clone is one base away. The V gene is TRBV2, the J gene TRBJ2-1, with 7 bases identical to TRBD2. CDR3 size: 14 residues. Per the germline V gene, CDR1 is SNHLY and CDR2 is FYNNEI. The DNA of the CDR3 is TGTGCCAGCAGATTGCTAGCGGCCCACAATGACCAGTTCTTC. Encoded protein: CASRLLAAHNDQFF.

The V call is TRBV7-2, the J call TRBJ2-3; TRBD2 agrees at 7 bases. V was pared by 2 bases and J by 6 bases, with 11 bases of the junction left unmatched. The CDR3 sequence is 16 residues long. Germline values: CDR1 SGHTA, CDR2 FQGNSA. The CDR3 sequence: CASSLIWLAEADTQYF. The CDR3, as DNA: TGTGCCAGCAGCTTAATCTGGCTAGCGGAAGCGGATACGCAGTATTTT.

This clonotype was detected a few times. The chain is built from TRBV25-1 and TRBJ2-5; D unclear. CDR1 is MGHDK, CDR2 SYGVNS, per germline. Trimming removed 1 base from V and 1 base from J, with 7 bases in between. The CDR3 has 14 amino acids. CDR3 in amino acids: CASSEFNGQETQYF. In DNA form, the CDR3 reads TGTGCCAGCAGTGAATTCAACGGCCAAGAGACCCAGTACTTC. Full variable domain (remainder filled in from reference TRBV25-1 and TRBJ2-5): EADIYQTPRYLVIGTGKKITLECSQTMGHDKMYWYQQDPGMELHLIHYSYGVNSTEKGDLSSESTVSRIRTEHFPLTLESARPSHTSQYLCASSEFNGQETQYFGPGTRLLVL.

This clonotype has ten or more counts. The chain uses TRBV4-3 and TRBJ2-7, with D uncertain. Trimming stripped 1 base from V and 5 bases from J, with 9 bases between. The CDR3 has 13 residues. Germline V gene data show CDR1 as LGHNA and CDR2 as YSLEER. CDR3 loop: CASSQGSVDEQYF. The CDR3, as DNA: TGCGCCAGCAGCCAAGGAAGTGTCGACGAGCAGTACTTC.

This clonotype occurred many times. The J gene is TRBJ2-1, the V gene TRBV10-3; the D is unclear. The CDR3 sequence is 13 residues long. Germline values: CDR1 ENHRY, CDR2 SYGVKD. Trimming stripped 4 bases from V and 6 bases from J, with 10 bases between. The CDR3: CAISVNSRNEQFF. Written as DNA, the CDR3 is TGTGCCATCAGTGTAAACAGCCGCAATGAGCAGTTCTTC.

This clonotype was counted a few times. This chain links TRBV7-2 with TRBJ2-1; the match to TRBD2 covers 11 bases. CDR1 is SGHTA and CDR2 is FQGNSA in the germline V gene. The V segment lost 4 bases and the J segment 6 bases; nucleotides outside the gene matches: 8. The CDR3 totals 16 residues. The CDR3 sequence: CASSSRPTSGVNEQFF. Written as DNA, the CDR3 is TGTGCCAGCAGCTCCCGACCGACTAGCGGGGTCAATGAGCAGTTCTTC.

In this sample, this clonotype turned up many times. The chain links TRBV4-3 to TRBJ1-3; no definite D call. Germline values: CDR1 LGHNA, CDR2 YSLEER. This CDR3 is 16 amino acids long. V was shortened by 0 bases and J by 2 bases, with 11 bases between the two germline ends. The CDR3 nucleotides read TGCGCCAGCAGCCAAGATGGATTCTGGGCTGGAAACACCATATATTTT. This translates into CASSQDGFWAGNTIYF.

To note about this clonotype: This may arise from a read error, as a much more abundant clone is one base away. V usage is TRBV13 and J usage is TRBJ2-7; a possible D gene is TRBD1 (6 bases). The CDR3 extends over 13 amino acids. Germline-derived CDR1 and CDR2 are PRHDT and FYEKMQ (reference sequence). CDR3 in DNA: TGTGCCAGCAGCATTACCAACAGGGACGATCAGTACTTC. Translating it yields CASSITNRDDQYF.

This clonotype appeared many times. The chain's CDR3 is CASSRIAGGPYEQYF. CDR3 nucleotide sequence: TGCGCCAGCAGTCGAATAGCGGGGGGCCCCTACGAGCAGTACTTC. This chain connects TRBV4-3 to TRBJ2-7; 10 positions match TRBD2. Germline CDR1 reads LGHNA; CDR2 reads YSLEER. The CDR3 is 15 amino acids. V lost 6 bases and J lost 2; bases outside the gene matches: 7.

This clonotype was seen at least ten times. The chain links TRBV2 to TRBJ2-3, with 10 bases identical to TRBD2. Per the germline V gene, CDR1 is SNHLY and CDR2 is FYNNEI. CDR3 size: 14 residues. J lost 6 bases, V lost 8 bases, and 8 bases had no gene match. CDR3 residues: CASVYTSGTDTQYF. The CDR3 bases are TGTGCCAGCGTATATACTAGCGGGACCGATACGCAGTATTTT.

V is TRBV20-1 and J is TRBJ2-5, with 8 bases matching TRBD2. The CDR3 loop spans 15 amino acids. The ends lost 6 bases at V and 4 bases at J; junction bases unmatched: 13. Germline V gene sequence: CDR1 DFQATT, CDR2 SNEGSKA (reference sequence). In DNA, the CDR3 is TGCAGTGCCCCTTCACGGGAGGGCACGGGAGAGACCCAGTACTTC. Encoded protein: CSAPSREGTGETQYF.

At least ten counts were recorded for this clonotype. A read error may produce the germline difference seen at one junction end. The chain is built from TRBV5-1 and TRBJ2-7; D perhaps matches TRBD2 (6 bases). Looked up from germline, CDR1 is SGHRS and CDR2 is YFSETQ. This CDR3 is 13 amino acids long. The CDR3 loop reads CVSGPGGTYEQYF. Written as DNA, the CDR3 is TGCGTCAGCGGGCCGGGCGGTACCTACGAGCAGTACTTC.

This clonotype was seen at least ten times. This chain uses TRBV9 with TRBJ2-2, with TRBD1 matching 10 bases. The V gene's germline CDR1 is SGDLS and CDR2 YYNGEE. The J segment lost 7 bases and the V segment lost 2 bases, leaving 5 bases of the junction unmatched. This CDR3 has 15 residues. For the CDR3, the DNA is TGTGCCAGCAGCGTTGACAGGGGGCGAGGCGGGGAGCTGTTTTTT. Its protein is CASSVDRGRGGELFF.

This clonotype was detected a few times. The genes are TRBV18 and TRBJ1-6; a possible D gene is TRBD1 (6 bases). CDR1 is KGHSH, CDR2 LQKENI, per germline. Trimming removed 3 bases from V and 8 bases from J, with 11 bases in between. The CDR3 extends over 14 amino acids. CDR3 nucleotide sequence: TGTGCCAGCTCACCCACAGGGAGGGATTCACCCCTCCACTTT. This codes for CASSPTGRDSPLHF.

This clonotype was counted at least ten times. V gene TRBV29-1 combines with J gene TRBJ2-1; no clear D. V dropped 2 bases and J dropped 7 bases, with 9 bases sitting between them. Germline-derived CDR1 and CDR2 are SQVTM and ANQGSEA. The CDR3 spans 12 residues. CDR3 region: CSVEPRWNEQFF. The CDR3 DNA sequence: TGCAGCGTTGAACCTCGGTGGAATGAGCAGTTCTTC.

This clonotype was observed at least ten times. The V gene is TRBV19, the J gene TRBJ1-3; D is unclear. V dropped 10 bases and J dropped 2 bases, with 6 bases sitting between them. This CDR3 region has 11 residues. CDR1 is LNHDA, CDR2 SQIVND, per germline (reference sequence). CDR3 sequence reads: CAIPAGNTIYF. As DNA, the CDR3 is TGTGCCATCCCTGCTGGAAACACCATATATTTT. The full variable domain, with the rest looked up from reference TRBV19 and TRBJ1-3, is DGGITQSPKYLFRKEGQNVTLSCEQNLNHDAMYWYRQDPGQGLRLIYYSQIVNDFQKGDIAEGYSVSREKKESFPLTVTSAQKNPTAFYLCAIPAGNTIYFGEGSWLTVV.

This chain uses TRBV5-6 with TRBJ2-1; TRBD2 aligns across 12 bases. The J segment lost 6 bases and the V segment lost 4 bases, leaving 2 bases of the junction unmatched. The germline V gene has CDR1 SGHDT and CDR2 YYEEEE. The CDR3 runs 14 residues. CDR3 residues: CASSEGLAGNEQFF. The DNA of the CDR3 is TGTGCCAGCAGCGAGGGACTAGCGGGCAATGAGCAGTTCTTC. Full variable domain (rest looked up from reference TRBV5-6 and TRBJ2-1): DAGVTQSPTHLIKTRGQQVTLRCSPKSGHDTVSWYQQALGQGPQFIFQYYEEEERQRGNFPDRFSGHQFPNYSSELNVNALLLGDSALYLCASSEGLAGNEQFFGPGTRLTVL.

This clonotype was seen repeatedly, ten times or more. The chain combines TRBV4-1 with TRBJ2-7; D gene unclear. The length of the CDR3 is 13 residues. CDR1 MGHRA and CDR2 YSYEKL come from the germline V gene. Deletions cut 3 bases from V and 2 bases from J, with 8 bases between. This CDR3 reads CASSQDAAYEQYF. The CDR3 DNA follows: TGCGCCAGCAGCCAGGATGCCGCCTACGAGCAGTACTTC.

This clonotype has ten or more counts. The chain couples TRBV5-1 to TRBJ2-3; 10 bases are shared with TRBD2. This CDR3 contains 15 residues. Germline CDR1 and CDR2: SGHRS and YFSETQ. The V segment lost 4 bases and the J segment 3 bases; nucleotides outside the gene matches: 5. The CDR3 is CASSASGRRTDTQYF. CDR3 sequence (DNA): TGCGCCAGCAGCGCTAGCGGGAGAAGGACAGATACGCAGTATTTT.

This clonotype was seen at least ten times. The chain couples TRBV6-6 to TRBJ1-4; D ambiguous. The CDR3 extends over 11 amino acids. CDR1 is MNHNY, CDR2 SVGAGI, per germline (reference sequence). Trimming stripped 7 bases from V and 12 bases from J, with 12 bases between. The CDR3 DNA is TGTGCCAGCAATACCGGGAGGGAACTGTTTTTT. Translating gives CASNTGRELFF.

The V gene is TRBV6-5, the J gene TRBJ2-2; D remains ambiguous. The V gene's germline CDR1 is MNHEY and CDR2 SVGAGI. There are 14 residues in the CDR3. V was cut by 6 bases and J by 3 bases, with 11 bases left in between. The CDR3 region is CASRRRVYTGELFF. CDR3 nucleotides: TGTGCCAGCAGAAGAAGGGTGTACACCGGGGAGCTGTTTTTT.

Regarding this clonotype: Just one base apart from a much larger clone, this may be a read error. The rearrangement joins TRBV29-1 to TRBJ2-3; TRBD2 aligns across 10 bases. V lost 4 bases and J lost 5; bases outside the gene matches: 3. The CDR3 loop spans 13 amino acids. Per the germline V gene, CDR1 is SQVTM and CDR2 is ANQGSEA. The DNA of the CDR3 is TGCAGCGTTGTAGCGGGAGGAATAGATACGCAGTATTTT. Amino acid sequence: CSVVAGGIDTQYF.

This clonotype was detected ten times or more. The chain uses TRBV6-1 and TRBJ2-2; weak D call: TRBD2 (5 bases). The germline V gene encodes CDR1 MNHNS and CDR2 SASEGT. Between the trimmed V and J ends, which lost 5 bases and 4 bases, there was a span of 17 bases. This CDR3 spans 16 amino acids. Written as DNA, the CDR3 is TGTGCCAGCAGTCTTTTTCAACTAGGGAGCACCGGGGAGCTGTTTTTT. Protein product: CASSLFQLGSTGELFF.

The gene calls are TRBV4-1 and TRBJ2-4; no firm D call. Germline V lookup: CDR1 MGHRA, CDR2 YSYEKL. The CDR3 runs to 15 residues. With 1 base removed from V and 3 bases from J, the gap between germline ends came to 10 bases. The CDR3 bases are TGCGCCAGCAGCCAAGCACCGAAAGGCAAAAACATTCAGTACTTC. Encoded protein: CASSQAPKGKNIQYF.

J is TRBJ2-7 and V is TRBV28; possible D gene TRBD2, 6 bases. V lost 3 bases, J lost 5 bases, and 17 bases lay in between. The CDR3 loop spans 15 amino acids. The germline V gene encodes CDR1 MDHEN and CDR2 SYDVKM. CDR3 coding DNA: TGTGCCAGCAGTTTGCGGGGAACTAGAAAGGACGAGCAGTACTTC. Amino acid sequence: CASSLRGTRKDEQYF.

At least ten counts were recorded for this clonotype. This chain uses TRBV27 with TRBJ2-3, with D perhaps TRBD1 (6 bases). Germline V gene lookup returns CDR1 MNHEY and CDR2 SMNVEV (reference sequence). V was trimmed by 4 bases and J by 2 bases, leaving 10 bases between them. CDR3 length: 14 residues. CDR3 DNA sequence: TGTGCCAGCAGTTCCAGGGGAATCACAGATACGCAGTATTTT. Protein product: CASSSRGITDTQYF.

This clonotype turned up a few times. This chain joins TRBV7-2 and TRBJ2-5, with 7 bases lining up with TRBD1. CDR3 length equals 13 residues. Trimming took 8 bases from V and 3 from J; bases not matched to a gene: 6. Per germline, CDR1 SGHTA and CDR2 FQGNSA. The CDR3 here is CASSGTAEETQYF. CDR3 nucleotides: TGTGCCAGCTCGGGGACAGCTGAAGAGACCCAGTACTTC.